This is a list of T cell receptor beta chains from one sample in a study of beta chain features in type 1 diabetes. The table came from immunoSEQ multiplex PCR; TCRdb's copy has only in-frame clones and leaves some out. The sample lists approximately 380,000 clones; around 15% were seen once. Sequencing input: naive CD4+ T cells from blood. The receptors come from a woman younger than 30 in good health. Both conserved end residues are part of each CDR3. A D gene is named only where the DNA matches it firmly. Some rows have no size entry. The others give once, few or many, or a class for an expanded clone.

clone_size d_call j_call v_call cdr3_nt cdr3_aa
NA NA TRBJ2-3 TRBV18 TGTGCCAGCTCACCTTACACAGATACGCAGTATTTT CASSPYTDTQYF
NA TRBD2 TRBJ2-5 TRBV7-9 TGTGCCAGCAGCTTTCCTCTAAGCGGGGGACGGGAGACCCAGTACTTC CASSFPLSGGRETQYF
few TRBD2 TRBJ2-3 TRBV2 TGTGCCAGCAGTGCCTGGACTAGCGGGAGATCAGATACGCAGTATTTT CASSAWTSGRSDTQYF
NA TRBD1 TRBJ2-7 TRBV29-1 TGCAGCGCCGTCAAAACGGGACAGGCCTACGAGCAGTACTTC CSAVKTGQAYEQYF
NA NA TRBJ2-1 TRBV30 TGTGCCTTGGAGGGGGCCCTGGAGCAGTTCTTC CALEGALEQFF
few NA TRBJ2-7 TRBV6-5 TGTGCCAGCAGTGCTCCGGGACACTCCTACGAGCAGTACTTC CASSAPGHSYEQYF
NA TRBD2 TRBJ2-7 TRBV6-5 TGTGCCAGCACTAACAGCGGGGGTGACGAGCAGTACTTC CASTNSGGDEQYF
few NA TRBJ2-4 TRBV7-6 TGTGCCAGCAGCTTAGGAAGAGGGGGGGAGAAAAACATTCAGTACTTC CASSLGRGGEKNIQYF
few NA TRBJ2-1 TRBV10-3 TGTGCCATCAGTGAAACTTACAATGAGCAGTTCTTC CAISETYNEQFF
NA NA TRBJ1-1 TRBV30 TGTGCCTCACAGGGTGTTAACACTGAAGCTTTCTTT CASQGVNTEAFF
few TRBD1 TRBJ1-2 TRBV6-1 TGTGCCAGCAGTGTAGGACAGGGGGATGGCTACACCTTC CASSVGQGDGYTF
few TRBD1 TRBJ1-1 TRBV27 TGTGCCAGCAGTTTCCCCCAGGGACAGGCGAACACTGAAGCTTTCTTT CASSFPQGQANTEAFF
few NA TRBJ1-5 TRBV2 TGTGCCAGCAATCAACAGATGGGCGATCAGCCCCAGCATTTT CASNQQMGDQPQHF
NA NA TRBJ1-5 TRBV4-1 TGCGCCAGCAGCCAAGAAAGTATGGGGCGACAGCCCCAGCATTTT CASSQESMGRQPQHF
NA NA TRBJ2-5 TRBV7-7 TGTGCTAGCAGCTTATTGGCAGTCAGTAACCAAGAGACCCAGTACTTC CASSLLAVSNQETQYF
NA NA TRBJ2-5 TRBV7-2 TGTGCCAGCAGCTTTTCGAGGGAAGAGACCCAGTACTTC CASSFSREETQYF
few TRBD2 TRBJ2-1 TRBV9 TGTGCCAGCAGCGTGACTAGCGGGAGTAGTGAGCAGTTCTTC CASSVTSGSSEQFF
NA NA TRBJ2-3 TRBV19 TGTGCCAGTAGTATAGTTGGCAGCACAGATACGCAGTATTTT CASSIVGSTDTQYF
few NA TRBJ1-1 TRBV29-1 TGCAGCGTTGATTTCCTTATGAACACTGAAGCTTTCTTT CSVDFLMNTEAFF
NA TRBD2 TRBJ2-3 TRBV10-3 TGTGCCATCACACTAGCGGTTACAGATACGCAGTATTTT CAITLAVTDTQYF
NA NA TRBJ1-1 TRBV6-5 TGTGCCACCCTCCGGTCGGGGTCCGGGAACACTGAAGCTTTCTTT CATLRSGSGNTEAFF
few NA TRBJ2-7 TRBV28 TGTGCCAGCAGTTTACCCGGCTACGAGCAGTACTTC CASSLPGYEQYF
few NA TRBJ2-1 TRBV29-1 TGCAGCGTTGAAAAGTTTTTGCGCGGGACTGGCTACAATGAGCAGTTCTTC CSVEKFLRGTGYNEQFF
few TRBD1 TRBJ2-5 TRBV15 TGTGCCACCAGCAGAGATGAGGGGGCGTATGAGACCCAGTACTTC CATSRDEGAYETQYF
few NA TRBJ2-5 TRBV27 TGTGCCAGCAGTTTGGCTCCCCCTCAAGAGACCCAGTACTTC CASSLAPPQETQYF
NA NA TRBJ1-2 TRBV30 TGTGCCTGGAGTACAGGGCCAGTCTCCATCTATGGCTACACCTTC CAWSTGPVSIYGYTF
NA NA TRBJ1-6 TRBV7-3 TGTGCCAGCAGCTTAAGAGGGCGGGATTCACCCCTCCACTTT CASSLRGRDSPLHF
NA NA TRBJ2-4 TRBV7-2 TGTGCCAGCAGCTTAGGCCTAGCGTCGACAGCCAAAAACATTCAGTACTTC CASSLGLASTAKNIQYF
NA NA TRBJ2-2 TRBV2 TGTGCCACGAACAGGGTTCTCGCGAACACCGGGGAGCTGTTTTTT CATNRVLANTGELFF
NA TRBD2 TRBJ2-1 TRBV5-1 TGCGCCAGCAGCTTCTGGACTAGCGGGGGTCTACTCAATGAGCAGTTCTTC CASSFWTSGGLLNEQFF
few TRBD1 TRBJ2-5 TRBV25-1 TGTGCCAGCAGTTTACGGGACAGCTTCCAAGAGACCCAGTACTTC CASSLRDSFQETQYF
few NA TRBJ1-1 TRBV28 TGTGCCAGCAGTTTCGGTCCGAAGACTTTCTTT CASSFGPKTFF
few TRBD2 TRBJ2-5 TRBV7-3 TGTGCCAGCAGCTTAGGACTAGCGGGGGGAGAGGACCAGTACTTC CASSLGLAGGEDQYF
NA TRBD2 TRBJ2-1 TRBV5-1 TGCGCCAGCAGCTTGGTAGCGGGAGGTCCCAATGAGCAGTTCTTC CASSLVAGGPNEQFF
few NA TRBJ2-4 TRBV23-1 TGCGCCAGCAGTCATCCCAGGGTGGGGGCCAAAAACATTCAGTACTTC CASSHPRVGAKNIQYF
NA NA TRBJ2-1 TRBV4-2 TGTGCCAGCAGGCAGACAGGCGACAATGAGCAGTTCTTC CASRQTGDNEQFF
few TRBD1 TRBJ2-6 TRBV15 TGTGCCACCAGCAGAGGGACAGGAGTTACTGGGGCCAACGTCCTGACTTTC CATSRGTGVTGANVLTF
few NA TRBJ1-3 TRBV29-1 TGCAGCGTTGTTTCCCAGGGCCAACGAAACACCATATATTTT CSVVSQGQRNTIYF
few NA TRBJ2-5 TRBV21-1 TGTGCCAGCAGCAACAGGGAGACCCAGTACTTC CASSNRETQYF
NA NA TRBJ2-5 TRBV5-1 TGCGCCAGCAGCTGGGGTGGCGGCGGGAAAGAGACCCAGTACTTC CASSWGGGGKETQYF
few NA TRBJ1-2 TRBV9 TGTGCCAGCAGGGAAGCCGCGGGGAGAGCGCCCTATGGCTACACCTTC CASREAAGRAPYGYTF
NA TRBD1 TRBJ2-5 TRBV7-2 TGTGCCAGCAGCCCCTGGGACAGGGGAGGGGAGACCCAGTACTTC CASSPWDRGGETQYF
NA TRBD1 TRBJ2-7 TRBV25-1 TGTGCCAGCAGTGAATGGACAGGGGGCCACGACGAGCAGTACTTC CASSEWTGGHDEQYF